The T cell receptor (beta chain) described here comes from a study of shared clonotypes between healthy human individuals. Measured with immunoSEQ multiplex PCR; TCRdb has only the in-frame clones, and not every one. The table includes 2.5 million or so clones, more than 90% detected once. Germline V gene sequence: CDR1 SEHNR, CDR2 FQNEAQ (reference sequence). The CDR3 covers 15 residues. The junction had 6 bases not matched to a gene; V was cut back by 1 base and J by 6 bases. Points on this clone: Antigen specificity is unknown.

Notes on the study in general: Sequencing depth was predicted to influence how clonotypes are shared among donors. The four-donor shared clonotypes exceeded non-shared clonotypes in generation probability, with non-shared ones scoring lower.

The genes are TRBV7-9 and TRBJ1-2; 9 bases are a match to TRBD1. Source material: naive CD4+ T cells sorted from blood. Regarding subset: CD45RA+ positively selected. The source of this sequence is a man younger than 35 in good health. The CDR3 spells CASSLGGQGKDGYTF. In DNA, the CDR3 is TGTGCCAGCAGCTTAGGGGGACAGGGAAAGGATGGCTACACCTTC.